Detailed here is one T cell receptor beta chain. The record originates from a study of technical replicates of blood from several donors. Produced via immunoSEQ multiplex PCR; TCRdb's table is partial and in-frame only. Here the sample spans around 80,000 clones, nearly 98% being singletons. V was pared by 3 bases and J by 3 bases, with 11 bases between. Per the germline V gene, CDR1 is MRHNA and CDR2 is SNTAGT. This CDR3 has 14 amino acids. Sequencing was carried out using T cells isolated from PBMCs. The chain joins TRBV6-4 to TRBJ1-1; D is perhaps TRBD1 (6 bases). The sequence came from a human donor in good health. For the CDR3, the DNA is TGTGCCAGCAGTGAAAGGGGGTCGTACACTGAAGCTTTCTTT. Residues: CASSERGSYTEAFF.